This entry lists 4 T cell receptor beta chains sequenced from one sample in a study of blood T cell repertoires in COVID-19. Some clones are missing from TCRdb's copy, which holds only in-frame ones; the method was immunoSEQ multiplex PCR. The table has roughly 79,000 clones, roughly four fifths seen once; the top ten hold approximately 7%. Sequencing was done on a sample of peripheral blood. These receptors were collected from a human donor in a cohort sampled during active COVID-19.

The chain combines TRBV11-3 with TRBJ2-1; 14 positions match TRBD2. The CDR3 totals 16 residues. CDR1 is SGHNT, CDR2 YENEEA, per germline. The ends lost 5 bases at V and 9 bases at J; junction bases unmatched: 9. CDR3 in amino acids: CASSNRLAGGHGEQFF. The CDR3 nucleotides are TGTGCCAGCAGCAACCGACTAGCGGGGGGGCATGGTGAGCAGTTCTTC.

The chain employs TRBV18 and TRBJ2-7, with D perhaps matching TRBD1 (5 bases). This CDR3 is built from 15 residues. Trimming left V 0 bases short and J 2 bases short, with 11 bases between. Per the germline V gene, CDR1 is KGHSH and CDR2 is LQKENI. The DNA for the CDR3 is TGTGCCAGCTCACCACCGGGCAGGGTTGCCTACGAGCAGTACTTC. It specifies CASSPPGRVAYEQYF. Filled out from reference TRBV18 and TRBJ2-7, the complete variable domain reads NAGVMQNPRHLVRRRGQEARLRCSPMKGHSHVYWYRQLPEEGLKFMVYLQKENIIDESGMPKERFSAEFPKEGPSILRIQQVVRGDSAAYFCASSPPGRVAYEQYFGPGTRLTVT.

This clone was seen a single time. The chain couples TRBV12-2 to TRBJ2-7; no check of the table's D call, TRBD2, against the DNA was made. TRBV12-2 is reported as a pseudogene. CDR3 length: 18 amino acids. CDR3 sequence: CASRLAPRLAGTLYEQYF. CDR3 coding DNA: TGTGCAAGTCGCTTAGCACCCCGACTAGCGGGAACTCTCTACGAGCAGTACTTC.

V usage is TRBV7-2 and J usage is TRBJ1-2, with 7 bases matching TRBD1. V shed 4 bases, J shed 8 bases, and the junction held 7 bases outside the gene matches. CDR3 length equals 13 residues. CDR1 is SGHTA, CDR2 FQGNSA, per germline. In nucleotides, the CDR3 is TGTGCCAGCAGCTACCGACAGGGCGGCGGCTACACCTTC. Its translation is CASSYRQGGGYTF.